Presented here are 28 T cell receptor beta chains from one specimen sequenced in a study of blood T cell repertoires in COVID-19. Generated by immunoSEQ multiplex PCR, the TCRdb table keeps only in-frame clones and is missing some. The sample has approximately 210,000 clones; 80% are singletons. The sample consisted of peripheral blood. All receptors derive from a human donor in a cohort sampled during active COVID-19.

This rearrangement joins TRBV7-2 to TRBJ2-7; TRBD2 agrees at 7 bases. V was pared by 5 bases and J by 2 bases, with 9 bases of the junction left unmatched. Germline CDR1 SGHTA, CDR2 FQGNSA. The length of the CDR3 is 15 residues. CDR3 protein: CASSPVGGSAYEQYF. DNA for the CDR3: TGTGCCAGCAGCCCGGTCGGGGGGAGCGCCTACGAGCAGTACTTC.

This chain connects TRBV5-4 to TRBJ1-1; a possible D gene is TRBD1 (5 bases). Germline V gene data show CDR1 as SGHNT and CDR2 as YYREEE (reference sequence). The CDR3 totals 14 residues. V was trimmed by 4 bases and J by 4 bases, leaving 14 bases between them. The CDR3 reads CASSARGGTTEAFF. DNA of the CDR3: TGTGCCAGCAGCGCACGGGGGGGGACCACTGAAGCTTTCTTT.

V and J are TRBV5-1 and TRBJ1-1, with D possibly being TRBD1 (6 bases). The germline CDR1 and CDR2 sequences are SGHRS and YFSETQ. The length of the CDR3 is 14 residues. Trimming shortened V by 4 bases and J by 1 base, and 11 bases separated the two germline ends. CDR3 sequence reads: CASSPGQKNTEAFF. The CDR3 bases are TGCGCCAGCAGCCCGGGACAAAAGAACACTGAAGCTTTCTTT.

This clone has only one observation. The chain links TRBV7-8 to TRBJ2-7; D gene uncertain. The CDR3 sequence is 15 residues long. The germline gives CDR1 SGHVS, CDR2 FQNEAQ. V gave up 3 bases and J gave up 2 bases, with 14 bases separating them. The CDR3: CASSLRGTATYEQYF. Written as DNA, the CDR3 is TGTGCCAGCAGCTTGAGAGGCACGGCCACCTACGAGCAGTACTTC.

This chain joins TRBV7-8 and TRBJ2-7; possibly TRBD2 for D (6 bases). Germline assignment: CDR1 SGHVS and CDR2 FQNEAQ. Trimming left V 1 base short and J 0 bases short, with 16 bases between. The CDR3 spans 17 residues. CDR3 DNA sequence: TGTGCCAGCAGCTTAGTTGGGGCTAGCGCCAACTCCTACGAGCAGTACTTC. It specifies CASSLVGASANSYEQYF.

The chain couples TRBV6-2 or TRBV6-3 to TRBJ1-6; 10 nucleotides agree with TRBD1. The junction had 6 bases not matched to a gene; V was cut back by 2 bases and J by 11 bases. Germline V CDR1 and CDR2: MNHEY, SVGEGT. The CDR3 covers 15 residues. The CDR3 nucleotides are TGTGCCAGCAGTTACCTTCGAGGACAGGGGGCACCCCTCCACTTT. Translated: CASSYLRGQGAPLHF.

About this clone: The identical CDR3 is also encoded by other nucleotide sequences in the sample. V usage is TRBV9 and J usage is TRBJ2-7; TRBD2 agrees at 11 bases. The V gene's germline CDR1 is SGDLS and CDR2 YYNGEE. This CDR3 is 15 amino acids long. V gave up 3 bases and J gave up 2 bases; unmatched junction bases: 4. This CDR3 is CASSATSGMTYEQYF. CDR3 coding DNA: TGTGCCAGCAGCGCGACTAGCGGGATGACCTACGAGCAGTACTTC. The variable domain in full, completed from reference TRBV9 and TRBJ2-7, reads DSGVTQTPKHLITATGQRVTLRCSPRSGDLSVYWYQQSLDQGLQFLIQYYNGEERAKGNILERFSAQQFPDLHSELNLSSLELGDSALYFCASSATSGMTYEQYFGPGTRLTVT.

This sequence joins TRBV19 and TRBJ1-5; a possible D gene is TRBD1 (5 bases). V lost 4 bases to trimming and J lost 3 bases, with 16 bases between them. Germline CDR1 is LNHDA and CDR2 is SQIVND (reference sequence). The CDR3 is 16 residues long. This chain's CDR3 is CASSSLGGPSNQPQHF. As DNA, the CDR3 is TGTGCCAGTAGTAGCTTGGGGGGACCGTCCAATCAGCCCCAGCATTTT.

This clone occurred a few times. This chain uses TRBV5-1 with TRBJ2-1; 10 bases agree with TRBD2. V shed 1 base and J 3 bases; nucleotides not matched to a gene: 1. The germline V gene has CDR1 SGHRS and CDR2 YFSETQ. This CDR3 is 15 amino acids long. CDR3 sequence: CASSLRTSGYNEQFF. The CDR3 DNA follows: TGCGCCAGCAGCTTGAGGACTAGCGGCTACAATGAGCAGTTCTTC.

CDR3 DNA: TGTGCCAGCAGCTCCACGCCCCGGGACAGGGGAATCGGAAATCAGCCCCAGCATTTT. This translates into CASSSTPRDRGIGNQPQHF. The chain couples TRBV5-8 to TRBJ1-5, with TRBD1 identical over 10 bases. CDR3 size: 19 residues. Germline CDR1 SGHTS, CDR2 YDEGEE. V gave up 3 bases and J gave up 4 bases; unmatched junction bases: 16.

The CDR3 region has the DNA TGTGCCAGCAGTGCCGGCAGGGTTCAGCCCCAGCATTTT. Translation gives CASSAGRVQPQHF. J is TRBJ1-5 and V is TRBV2; D is possibly TRBD1 (5 bases). CDR3 length: 13 amino acids. V was clipped by 4 bases and J by 6 bases, with 10 bases between them. Germline V gene lookup returns CDR1 SNHLY and CDR2 FYNNEI.

The CDR3 here is CASSGGQGHSYNEQFF. In nucleotides, the CDR3 is TGTGCCAGCAGCGGAGGACAGGGTCATTCCTACAATGAGCAGTTCTTC. The rearrangement links TRBV9 to TRBJ2-1; 8 bases align to TRBD1. Trimming cost V 3 bases and J 1 base; bases outside gene matches: 6. The CDR3 length is 16 residues. Germline V gives CDR1 SGDLS, CDR2 YYNGEE.

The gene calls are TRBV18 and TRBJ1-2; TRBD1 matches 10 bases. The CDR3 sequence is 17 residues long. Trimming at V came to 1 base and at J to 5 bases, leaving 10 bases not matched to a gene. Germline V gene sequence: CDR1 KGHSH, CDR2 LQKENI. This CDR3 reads CASSPLVPGQGLYGYTF. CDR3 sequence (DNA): TGTGCCAGCTCACCACTAGTTCCGGGACAGGGGCTATATGGCTACACCTTC. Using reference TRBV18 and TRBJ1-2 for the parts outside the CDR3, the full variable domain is NAGVMQNPRHLVRRRGQEARLRCSPMKGHSHVYWYRQLPEEGLKFMVYLQKENIIDESGMPKERFSAEFPKEGPSILRIQQVVRGDSAAYFCASSPLVPGQGLYGYTFGSGTRLTVV.

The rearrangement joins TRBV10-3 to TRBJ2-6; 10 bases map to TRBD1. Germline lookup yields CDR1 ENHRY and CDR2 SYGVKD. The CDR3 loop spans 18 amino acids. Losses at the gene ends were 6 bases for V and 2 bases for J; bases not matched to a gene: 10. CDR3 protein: CAIRTGGVRFAGANVLTF. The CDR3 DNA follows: TGTGCCATCAGGACAGGGGGCGTTCGATTTGCTGGGGCCAACGTCCTGACTTTC.

The CDR3 region is CASSQDLRVNTDTQYF. For the CDR3, the DNA is TGCGCCAGCAGCCAAGATCTACGGGTAAACACAGATACGCAGTATTTT. The V gene is TRBV4-3, the J gene TRBJ2-3; D remains unclear. From germline, CDR1 is LGHNA and CDR2 YSLEER. The CDR3 covers 16 residues. Trimming shortened V by 0 bases and J by 2 bases, and 12 bases separated the two germline ends.

The DNA for the CDR3 is TGTGCCACCAGTGATTCACAGCCCGGAAACACCATATATTTT. Residues: CATSDSQPGNTIYF. The rearrangement uses TRBV24-1 and TRBJ1-3; D remains unclear. CDR3 size: 14 residues. Germline assignment: CDR1 KGHDR and CDR2 SFDVKD. With 2 bases removed from V and 4 bases from J, the gap between germline ends came to 8 bases.

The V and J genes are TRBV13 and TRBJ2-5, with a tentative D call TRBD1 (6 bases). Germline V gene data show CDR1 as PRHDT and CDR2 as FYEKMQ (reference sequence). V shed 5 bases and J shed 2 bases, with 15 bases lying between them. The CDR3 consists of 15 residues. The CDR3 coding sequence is TGTGCCAGCAGCCCCCCGGGACATAAACAAGAGACCCAGTACTTC. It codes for CASSPPGHKQETQYF.

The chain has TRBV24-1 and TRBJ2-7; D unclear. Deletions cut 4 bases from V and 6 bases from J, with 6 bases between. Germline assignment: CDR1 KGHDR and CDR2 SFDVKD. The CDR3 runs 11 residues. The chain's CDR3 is CATSDLSEQYF. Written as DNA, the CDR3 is TGTGCCACCAGTGACCTTAGCGAGCAGTACTTC.

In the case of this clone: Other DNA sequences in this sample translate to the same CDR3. CDR3 DNA: TGTGCCAGCAGTTTAAGGGGTAACTATGGCTACACCTTC. This translates into CASSLRGNYGYTF. The chain joins TRBV28 to TRBJ1-2; perhaps TRBD1 as D (5 bases). V was shortened by 2 bases and J by 1 base, with 5 bases between the two germline ends. The CDR3 loop spans 13 amino acids. CDR1 and CDR2 (germline): MDHEN, SYDVKM.

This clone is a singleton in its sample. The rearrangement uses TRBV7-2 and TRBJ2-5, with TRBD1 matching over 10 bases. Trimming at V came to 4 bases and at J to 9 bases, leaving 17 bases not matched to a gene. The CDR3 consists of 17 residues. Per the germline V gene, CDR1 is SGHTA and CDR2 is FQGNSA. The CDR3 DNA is TGTGCCAGCAGCTCCGAACTTAGACAGGGGGCGTCGTGGTCCCAGTACTTC. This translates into CASSSELRQGASWSQYF.

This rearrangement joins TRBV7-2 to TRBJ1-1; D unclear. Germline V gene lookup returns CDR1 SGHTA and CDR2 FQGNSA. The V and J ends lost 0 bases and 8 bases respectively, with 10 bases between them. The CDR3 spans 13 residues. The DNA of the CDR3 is TGTGCCAGCAGCTTAGCGCTAGCAGCGGAAGCTTTCTTT. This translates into CASSLALAAEAFF.

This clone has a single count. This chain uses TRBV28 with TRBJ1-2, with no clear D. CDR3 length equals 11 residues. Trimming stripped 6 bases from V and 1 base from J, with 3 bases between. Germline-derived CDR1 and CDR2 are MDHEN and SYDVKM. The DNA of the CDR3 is TGTGCCAGCAGGCGTAACTATGGCTACACCTTC. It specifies CASRRNYGYTF.

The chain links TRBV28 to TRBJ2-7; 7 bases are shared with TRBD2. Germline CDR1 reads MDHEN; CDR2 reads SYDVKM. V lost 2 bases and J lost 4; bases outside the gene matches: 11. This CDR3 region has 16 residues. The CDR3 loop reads CASSLELTGLRYEQYF. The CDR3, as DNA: TGTGCCAGCAGTTTAGAGCTTACGGGACTACGTTACGAGCAGTACTTC.

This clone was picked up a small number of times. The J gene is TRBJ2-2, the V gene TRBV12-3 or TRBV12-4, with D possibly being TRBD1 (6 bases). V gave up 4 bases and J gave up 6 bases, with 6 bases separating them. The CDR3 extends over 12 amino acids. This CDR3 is CASSWTAGELFF. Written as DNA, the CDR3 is TGTGCCAGCAGTTGGACAGCCGGGGAGCTGTTTTTT.

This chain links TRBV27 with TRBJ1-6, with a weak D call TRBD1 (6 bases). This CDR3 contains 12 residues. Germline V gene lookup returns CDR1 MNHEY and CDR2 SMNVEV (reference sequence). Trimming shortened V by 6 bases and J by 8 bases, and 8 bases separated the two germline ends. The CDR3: CASRDRYSPLHF. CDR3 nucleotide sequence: TGTGCCAGCAGGGACAGATATTCACCCCTCCACTTT.

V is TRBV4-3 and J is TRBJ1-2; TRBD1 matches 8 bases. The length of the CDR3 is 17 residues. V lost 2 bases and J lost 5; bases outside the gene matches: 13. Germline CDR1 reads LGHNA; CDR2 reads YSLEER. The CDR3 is CASSQPKGGTGNYGYTF. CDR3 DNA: TGCGCCAGCAGCCAACCTAAAGGGGGGACAGGAAATTATGGCTACACCTTC.

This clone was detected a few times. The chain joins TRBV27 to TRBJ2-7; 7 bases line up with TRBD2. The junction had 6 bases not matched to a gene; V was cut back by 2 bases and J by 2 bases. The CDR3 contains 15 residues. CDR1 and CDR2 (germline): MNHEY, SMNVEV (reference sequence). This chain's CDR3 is CASSLKGRGAYEQYF. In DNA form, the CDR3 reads TGTGCCAGCAGTTTAAAGGGTCGGGGGGCCTACGAGCAGTACTTC.

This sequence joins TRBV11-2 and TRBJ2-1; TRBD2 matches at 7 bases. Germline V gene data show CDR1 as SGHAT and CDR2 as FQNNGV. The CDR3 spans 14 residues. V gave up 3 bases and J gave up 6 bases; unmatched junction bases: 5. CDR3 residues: CASSFRAGPNEQFF. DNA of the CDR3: TGTGCCAGCAGCTTTCGAGCGGGACCCAATGAGCAGTTCTTC.